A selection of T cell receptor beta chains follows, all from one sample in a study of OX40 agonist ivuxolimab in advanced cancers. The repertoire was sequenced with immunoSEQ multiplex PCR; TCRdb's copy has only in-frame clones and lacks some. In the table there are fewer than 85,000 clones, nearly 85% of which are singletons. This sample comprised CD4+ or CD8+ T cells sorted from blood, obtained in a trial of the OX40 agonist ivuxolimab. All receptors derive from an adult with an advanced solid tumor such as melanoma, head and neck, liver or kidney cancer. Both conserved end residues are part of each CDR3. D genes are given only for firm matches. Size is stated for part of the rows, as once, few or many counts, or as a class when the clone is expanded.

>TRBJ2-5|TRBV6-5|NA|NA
TGTGCCAGCAGCAGGGGATCCCAAGAGACCCAGTACTTC
CASSRGSQETQYF
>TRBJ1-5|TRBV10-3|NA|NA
TGTGCCATCAGTGAGTTCGGTAAGGTTGACGGTCAGCCCCAGCATTTT
CAISEFGKVDGQPQHF
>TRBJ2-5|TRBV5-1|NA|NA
TGCGCCAGCAGGAAGCAGGGGAACCAAGAGACCCAGTACTTC
CASRKQGNQETQYF
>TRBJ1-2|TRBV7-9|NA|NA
TGTGCCAGCAGCTTAGACCGCGGGGGGGATGGTGGCTACACCTTC
CASSLDRGGDGGYTF
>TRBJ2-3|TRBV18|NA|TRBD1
TGTGCCAGCTCACCGGGACAGATGTCTAGCACAGATACGCAGTATTTT
CASSPGQMSSTDTQYF
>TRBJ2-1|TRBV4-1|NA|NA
TGCGCCAGCAGCTTTAGCGCTAGCTCCTACAATGAGCAGTTCTTC
CASSFSASSYNEQFF
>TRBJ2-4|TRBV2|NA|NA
TGTGCCAGCAGTGAATGGGACTTTAACATTCAGTACTTC
CASSEWDFNIQYF
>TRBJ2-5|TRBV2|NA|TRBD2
TGTGCCAGCTGGACTAGCGGCGATCAAGAGACCCAGTACTTC
CASWTSGDQETQYF
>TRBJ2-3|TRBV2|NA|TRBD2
TGTGCCAGCAGGAGGCGGAGGGCTAGCGGGAGCACCCCTTTGCAAGATACGCAGTATTTT
CASRRRRASGSTPLQDTQYF
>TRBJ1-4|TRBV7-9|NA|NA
TGTGCCAGCAGTCGCGGGGGGGCGGCTAATGAAAAACTGTTTTTT
CASSRGGAANEKLFF
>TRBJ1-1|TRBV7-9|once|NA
TGTGCCAGCAGGGGACCGTACAGATTCAAGCGGAACGAAGCTTTCTTT
CASRGPYRFKRNEAFF
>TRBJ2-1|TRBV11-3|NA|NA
TGTGCCAGCAGCAGGCAAGCGAGTTACAATGAGCAGTTCTTC
CASSRQASYNEQFF
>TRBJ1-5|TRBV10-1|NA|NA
TGCGCCAGCAGTGAGAGGGCCCCTGGCAATCAGCCCCAGCATTTT
CASSERAPGNQPQHF
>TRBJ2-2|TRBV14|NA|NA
TGTGCCAGCAGCCACGAGTGGAGGACCGGGGAGCTGTTTTTT
CASSHEWRTGELFF
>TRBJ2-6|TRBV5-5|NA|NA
TGTGCCAGCAGCTTGGGACAGCCCTACTCTGGGGCCAACGTCCTGACTTTC
CASSLGQPYSGANVLTF
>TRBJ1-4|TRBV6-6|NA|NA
TGTGCCAGCAGTTTGGGGAGGGGAAGAGAAAAACTGTTTTTT
CASSLGRGREKLFF
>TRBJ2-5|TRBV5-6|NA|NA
TGTGCCAGCAGCCCACGGGGAGGCGGTGCAGAGACCCAGTACTTC
CASSPRGGGAETQYF